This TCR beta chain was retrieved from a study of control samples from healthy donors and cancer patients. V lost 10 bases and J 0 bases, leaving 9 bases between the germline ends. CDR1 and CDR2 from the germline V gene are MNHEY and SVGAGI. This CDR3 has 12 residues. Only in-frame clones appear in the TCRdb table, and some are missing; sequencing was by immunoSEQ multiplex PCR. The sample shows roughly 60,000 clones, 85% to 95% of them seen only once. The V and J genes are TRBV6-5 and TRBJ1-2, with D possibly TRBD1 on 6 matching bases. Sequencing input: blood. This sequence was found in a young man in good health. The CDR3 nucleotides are TGTGCCATCGGGGACACTAACTATGGCTACACCTTC. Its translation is CAIGDTNYGYTF.